This T cell receptor (beta chain) stems from a study of glioma-infiltrating T cells. Study at large: Before surgery, glioma patients received dexamethasone for at most six days. Approximately 1 million peripheral T cells were targeted at roughly 4.5- to 10-fold coverage.

This clonotype appeared many times. Its antigen is currently unknown. Findings and caveats of the study: Signature shared blood CDR3 motifs were enriched in low-divergence and depleted in high-divergence patients.

Germline CDR1 is MNHEY and CDR2 is SVGEGT. V lost 0 bases and J 1 base, leaving 16 bases between the germline ends. CDR3 length: 18 residues. TCR alpha and beta CDR3 regions were amplified from RNA using iRepertoire nested multiplex PCR. One-step reverse transcription and amplification started from around 100-400 ng of tissue mRNA or PBMC total RNA. TCRdb processed the multiplex PCR reads anew with MiXCR; each CDR3 protein has one entry. The sample carries around 390,000 distinct CDR3 sequences, 41% recorded once. The rearrangement uses TRBV6-2 or TRBV6-3 and TRBJ2-1; D uncertain. The source is a human donor with low-grade glioma or glioblastoma, undergoing nonglioma brain surgery, or in good health (not recorded which). The sample comprised glioma tissue, nonneoplastic brain tissue, or PBMCs (not recorded which). The CDR3 sequence is CASSYSIRRMGSYNEQFF. The CDR3 region has the DNA TGTGCCAGCAGTTACTCGATTAGACGCATGGGGTCCTACAATGAGCAGTTCTTC.